The entry below gives a single TCR beta chain sequence along with its context. Its target is unknown. Repertoires were generated with immunoSEQ multiplex PCR, while TCRdb's copy carries only in-frame clones and drops some. This repertoire shows about 97,000 clones, 65% to 85% found once; its top ten account for 2.8%. The record originates from a study of radiotherapy plus CTLA-4 blockade in lung cancer. Broader study findings: Radiotherapy was combined with ipilimumab, and tumor-derived TCR clones then expanded in blood. Reportedly, early blood T cell clone dynamics best predicted response, with interferon-beta.

The sample in question was peripheral blood, obtained from a patient treated with radiotherapy plus ipilimumab. This TCR derives from a human donor with non-small cell lung cancer who had a partial response to radiotherapy plus ipilimumab. Some clones in this sample may be carry-over from other donors' samples.

This CDR3 is CASSSQALLQAFF. The CDR3 coding sequence is TGTGCCAGTAGCTCACAGGCGTTGCTTCAAGCTTTCTTT. This chain uses TRBV19 with TRBJ1-1; D is perhaps TRBD1 (5 bases). V gave up 6 bases and J gave up 9 bases, with 17 bases separating them. The CDR3 contains 13 residues. Germline values: CDR1 LNHDA, CDR2 SQIVND (reference sequence).